This T cell receptor (beta chain) was sequenced for a study of beta chain features in type 1 diabetes. General study findings and limits: Among patients with Type 1 diabetes, TCRB CDR3s were moderately but significantly shorter in every one of the four CD4+ subsets.

As for this clone: Antigen: not known. At the DNA level, this CDR3 is encoded by other sequences in the same sample as well.

Blood was collected once per donor into heparin, averaging approximately 110 mL. Researchers reported sorting CD4+ naive, central memory, regulatory and stem cell-like memory cells via CD45RO/CCR7/CD25/CD127/CD95/CD27. V lost 3 bases and J lost 1, with 10 bases in between. The germline CDR1 and CDR2 sequences are LNHDA and SQIVND (reference sequence). This CDR3 comprises 15 residues. Expressed TCRB transcripts were sequenced because the entire RNA isolate underwent reverse transcription. The protocol was immunoSEQ multiplex PCR, while the TCRdb copy is restricted to in-frame clones and leaves out a portion. The sample has hundreds of thousands of clones, 15% to 17% seen once.

The sample taken for sequencing was naive CD4+ T cells from blood. V is TRBV19 and J is TRBJ1-5; possibly TRBD1 for D (6 bases). The receptor's source is a man aged 18 to 29 in good health. This CDR3 reads CASSIGDKSNQPQHF. The CDR3 bases are TGTGCCAGTAGTATCGGGGACAAGAGCAATCAGCCCCAGCATTTT.